The rows below give T cell receptor beta chains drawn from one sample of a study of cytomegalovirus exposure and HLA in healthy donors. Sequencing was performed with immunoSEQ multiplex PCR; in TCRdb, only in-frame clones are kept and a portion is missing. The top ten clones hold approximately 0.8% of a sample with some 150,000 clones, approximately 80% of them seen once. The sequencing input was PBMCs. The receptors originated from a woman aged 18-29 years in good health and CMV-seronegative. Each CDR3 is given with its conserved first and last residue.

j_gene	len	v_gene	CDR3aa
TRBJ2-7	15	TRBV19	CASSITAERNYEQYF
TRBJ2-5	14	TRBV5-1	CASSGGVRSREQYF
TRBJ2-1	13	TRBV9	CASSVTSEYEQFF
TRBJ2-7	11	TRBV30	CAWSVGQGERF
TRBJ1-3	18	TRBV6-4	CASSDPRTGKDSGNTIYF
TRBJ1-5	17	TRBV28	CASSHPLGQGSNQPQHF
TRBJ2-7	13	TRBV5-1	CASSLDRHYEQYF
TRBJ1-4	16	TRBV7-6	CASSLATGLTNEKLFF
TRBJ2-5	15	TRBV30	CAWSVRQALAETQYF
TRBJ1-2	15	TRBV5-6	CASSLVGQGTSGYTF
TRBJ2-7	13	TRBV28	CASRNPDFYEQYF
TRBJ2-1	14	TRBV6-6	CASSSNRDYNEQFF
TRBJ1-2	13	TRBV7-8	CASSFNRADGYTF
TRBJ1-5	16	TRBV7-8	CASSLARAALNQPQHF
TRBJ1-2	15	TRBV5-1	CASSLGLGGSHGYTF
TRBJ2-7	14	TRBV5-1	CASSLQGVGNEQYF
TRBJ2-1	16	TRBV6-4	CASSPSERGGDNEQFF
TRBJ2-1	15	TRBV5-5	CASSVTGTGFNEQFF
TRBJ1-2	15	TRBV28	CASFGGTENLYGYTF
TRBJ2-5	15	TRBV5-4	CASSIDPGGGETQYF
TRBJ2-3	15	TRBV5-1	CASRRTSGKTDTQYF
TRBJ2-7	19	TRBV2	CASRADTGFRVNRHYEQYF
TRBJ2-1	15	TRBV7-3	CASSSTSGSDHEQFF
TRBJ2-1	15	TRBV6-1	CASSIGLAFYNEQFF
TRBJ2-7	12	TRBV5-1	CASSLKGVEQYF
TRBJ1-2	14	TRBV28	CASSFSEEYYGYTF
TRBJ2-5	14	TRBV29-1	CSVELGTGQETQYF
TRBJ2-1	15	TRBV5-1	CASSLASVSYNEQFF
TRBJ2-7	14	TRBV11-3	CASSPWGGQGEQYF
TRBJ1-1	12	TRBV7-9	CASSLVEGAAFF
TRBJ1-4	16	TRBV27	CASSSRRRGTNEKLFF
TRBJ2-7	16	TRBV27	CASGESPGQIPYEQYF
TRBJ1-1	14	TRBV7-9	CSSSLDRDSSQAFF
TRBJ2-1	14	TRBV27	CAISPGVPYNEQFF
TRBJ1-2	14	TRBV7-6	CASSLDGGGYGYTF
TRBJ2-3	15	TRBV7-8	CASSLARLAPDTQYF
TRBJ2-5	19	TRBV28	CASRATGLAGVPNQETQYF
TRBJ2-5	15	TRBV6-6	CASSWVGELQETQYF
TRBJ1-5	15	TRBV15	CATSRGTDGNQPQHF
TRBJ2-7	18	TRBV28	CASSWSMGLAGPPGGQYF
TRBJ2-2	15	TRBV6-4	CASKGLAGSAGELFF
TRBJ2-5	15	TRBV5-1	CASSLRRRDQETQYF
TRBJ2-3	19	TRBV18	CASSPPTGGGPRGTDTQYF
TRBJ1-3	13	TRBV29-1	CSVAVQAGNTIYF
TRBJ2-7	16	TRBV28	CASSLPPGDRGSEQYF
TRBJ1-2	14	TRBV10-3	CAISERGQGDGYTF
TRBJ2-3	15	TRBV18	CASSPTDRRADTQYF
TRBJ2-7	13	TRBV18	CASSNRGSYEQYF
TRBJ2-7	15	TRBV11-3	CASSLGAASPYEQYF
TRBJ2-3	14	TRBV5-4	CASSSGVGRDGQYF
.	15	TRBV27	CASSNRVLGSYEQYF
TRBJ2-5	15	TRBV9	CASSVRSGSGETQYF
TRBJ1-2	13	TRBV18	CASSPSADYGYTF
TRBJ2-7	16	TRBV18	CASSPSGGRAYYEQYF
TRBJ2-5	13	TRBV29-1	CSAATRLAPEQYF